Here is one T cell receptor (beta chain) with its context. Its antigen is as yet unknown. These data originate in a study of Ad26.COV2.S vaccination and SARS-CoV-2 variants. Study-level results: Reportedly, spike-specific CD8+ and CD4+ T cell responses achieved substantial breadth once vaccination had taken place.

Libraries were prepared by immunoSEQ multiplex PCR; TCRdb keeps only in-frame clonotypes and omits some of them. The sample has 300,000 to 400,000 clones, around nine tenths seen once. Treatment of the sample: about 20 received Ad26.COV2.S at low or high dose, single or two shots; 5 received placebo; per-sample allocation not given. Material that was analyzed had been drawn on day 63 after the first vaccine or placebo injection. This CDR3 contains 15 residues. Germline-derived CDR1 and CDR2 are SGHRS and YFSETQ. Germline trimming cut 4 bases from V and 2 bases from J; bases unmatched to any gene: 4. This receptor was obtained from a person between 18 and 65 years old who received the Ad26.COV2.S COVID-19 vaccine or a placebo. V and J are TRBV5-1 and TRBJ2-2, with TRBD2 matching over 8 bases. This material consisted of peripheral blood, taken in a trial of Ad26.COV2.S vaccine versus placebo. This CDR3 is CASSRREGNTGELFF. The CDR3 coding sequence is TGCGCCAGCAGCCGCCGGGAGGGAAACACCGGGGAGCTGTTTTTT.